This T cell receptor (beta chain) was sequenced for a study of cytomegalovirus exposure and HLA in healthy donors. Amplification used 60 Vbeta primers and 13 Jbeta primers. Sequenced by immunoSEQ multiplex PCR; TCRdb stores in-frame clones only, minus some. This table has 100,000 or so clones, roughly 80% appearing once. General study findings and limits: Later analysis indicated greater clonal expansion among HLA-associated TCR beta chains than among equally common other chains. By HLA locus, TCR association rates varied in a later analysis, with DRB1 showing the most and HLA-C the fewest. Rarity held for most TCR sequences, but there were some public TCRs that occurred in many donors. Indistinguishable V segments, including TRBV6-2 and TRBV6-3, were excluded.

V lost 7 bases, J lost 2 bases, and 18 bases lay in between. Germline lookup yields CDR1 LNHDA and CDR2 SQIVND (reference sequence). The CDR3 totals 16 residues. As to this clone: The antigen is unknown.

Material: PBMCs. This receptor was obtained from a man younger than 40 in good health and CMV-seropositive. The V call is TRBV19, the J call TRBJ1-3; a possible D gene is TRBD1 (6 bases). The CDR3 spells CASTTARGAAGNTIYF. DNA of the CDR3: TGTGCCAGTACCACCGCCCGGGGGGCAGCTGGAAACACCATATATTTT.